This T cell receptor (beta chain) was sequenced in a study of blood T cells in healthy people across ages. Ten milliliters of peripheral blood were drawn from each donor. Primers used in a second PCR of roughly 6 to 12 cycles were a sample-barcoded 5' primer and a J-beta primer mix. TCRdb processed the 5' RACE reads anew with MiXCR; each CDR3 protein has one entry. The data contain fewer than 2,000,000 distinct CDR3 sequences, about 35% of them singletons. This clonotype was seen a handful of times. Germline assignment: CDR1 SGHDN and CDR2 FVKESK. CDR3 length equals 17 residues. V was cut by 4 bases and J by 4 bases, with 21 bases left in between.

Sequencing was done on a sample of blood. The chain links TRBV14 to TRBJ2-3; D could derive from TRBD1 or TRBD2 (5 bases each). This receptor was identified in a woman in her twenties or thirties in good health. CDR3 residues: CASSLGLEGRTADTQYF. In DNA, the CDR3 is TGTGCCAGCAGCCTCGGCTTAGAGGGGAGAACGGCAGATACGCAGTATTTT.